The T cell receptor (beta chain) under discussion was sequenced for a study of CD8 T cells in ankylosing spondylitis. For TCR beta, libraries came from quantitative 5'-RACE with molecular barcodes. TCRdb re-called the 5' RACE reads through MiXCR, storing one row per CDR3 protein. The top ten hold 6.8% of the sample, which has approximately 550,000 distinct CDR3 sequences, roughly an eighth seen once. With regard to this clonotype: Its antigen is undetermined.

The CDR3 loop spans 15 amino acids. The germline V gene encodes CDR1 MNHEY and CDR2 SVGAGI. With V trimmed by 3 bases and J by 4 bases, 6 bases remained unmatched. Notes on the study in general: Reports of some motif variants in reactive arthritis synovial fluid and blood predate this one. It appeared that ankylosing spondylitis blood was characterized by a TCR beta motif of roughly 8 highly homologous variants. Clones linked to the disease showed a CD8+ phenotype. They occurred at relatively low frequencies in peripheral blood. Enrichment of disease-linked clones was reportedly significant in matched ankylosing spondylitis synovial fluid.

The clonotype originates from a male donor with ankylosing spondylitis. The chain couples TRBV6-5 to TRBJ1-3, with 7 bases fitting TRBD1. The sequencing input was blood, either unsorted or a sorted T cell fraction (not recorded which). This CDR3 is CASSYSGTEGNTIYF. Here the CDR3 DNA reads TGTGCCAGCAGTTATTCCGGGACAGAAGGAAACACCATATATTTT.